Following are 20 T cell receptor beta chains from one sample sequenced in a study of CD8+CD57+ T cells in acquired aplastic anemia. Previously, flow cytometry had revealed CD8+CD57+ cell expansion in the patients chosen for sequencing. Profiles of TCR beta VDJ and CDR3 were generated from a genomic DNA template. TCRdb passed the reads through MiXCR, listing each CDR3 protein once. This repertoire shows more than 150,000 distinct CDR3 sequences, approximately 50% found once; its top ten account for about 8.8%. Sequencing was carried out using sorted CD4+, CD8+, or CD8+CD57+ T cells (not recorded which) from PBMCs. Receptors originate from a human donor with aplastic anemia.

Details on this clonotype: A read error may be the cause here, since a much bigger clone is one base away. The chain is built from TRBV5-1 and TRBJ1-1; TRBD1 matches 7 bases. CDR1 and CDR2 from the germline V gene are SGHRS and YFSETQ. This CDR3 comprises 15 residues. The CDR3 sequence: CASSLLTGRGTKAFF. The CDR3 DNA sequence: TGCGCCAGCAGCTTACTGACAGGGAGGGGCACTAAAGCTTTCTTT. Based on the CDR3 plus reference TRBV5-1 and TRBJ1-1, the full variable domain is KAGVTQTPRYLIKTRGQQVTLSCSPISGHRSVSWYQQTPGQGLQFLFEYFSETQRNKGNFPGRFSGRQFSNSRSEMNVSTLELGDSALYLCASSLLTGRGTKAFFGQGTRLTVV.

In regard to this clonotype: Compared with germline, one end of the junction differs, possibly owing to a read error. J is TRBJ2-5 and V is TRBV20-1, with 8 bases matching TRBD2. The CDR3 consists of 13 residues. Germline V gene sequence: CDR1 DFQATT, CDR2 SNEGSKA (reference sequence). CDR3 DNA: TGCAGCGCTAGACCAGCGGGAGTCGAGACCCAGTACTTC. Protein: CSARPAGVETQYF.

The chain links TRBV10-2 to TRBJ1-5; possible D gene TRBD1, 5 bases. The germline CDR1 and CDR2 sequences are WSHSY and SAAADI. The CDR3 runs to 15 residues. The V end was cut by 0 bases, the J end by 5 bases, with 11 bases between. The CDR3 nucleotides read TGCGCCAGCAGTGAGTCTGGAGGGGCCCATCAGCCCCAGCATTTT. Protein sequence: CASSESGGAHQPQHF.

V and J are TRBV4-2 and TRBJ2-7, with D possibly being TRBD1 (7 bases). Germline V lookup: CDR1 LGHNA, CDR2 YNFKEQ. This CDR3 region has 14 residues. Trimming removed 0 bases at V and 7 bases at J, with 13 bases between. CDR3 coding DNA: TGTGCCAGCAGCCAAGACCTCAGGGGGAGGGAGCAGTACTTC. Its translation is CASSQDLRGREQYF.

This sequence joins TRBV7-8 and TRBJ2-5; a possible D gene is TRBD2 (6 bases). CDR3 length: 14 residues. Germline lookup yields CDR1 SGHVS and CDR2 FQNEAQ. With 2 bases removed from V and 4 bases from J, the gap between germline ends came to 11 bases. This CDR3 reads CASSLLSLAETQYF. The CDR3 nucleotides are TGTGCCAGCAGCTTATTGTCACTAGCAGAGACCCAGTACTTC.

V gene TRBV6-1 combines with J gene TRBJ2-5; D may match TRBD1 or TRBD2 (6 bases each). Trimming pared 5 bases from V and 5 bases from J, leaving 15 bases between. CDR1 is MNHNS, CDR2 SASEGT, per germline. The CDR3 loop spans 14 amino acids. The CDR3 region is CASSPRGAGETQYF. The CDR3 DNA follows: TGTGCCAGCAGTCCGAGGGGGGCAGGGGAGACCCAGTACTTC.

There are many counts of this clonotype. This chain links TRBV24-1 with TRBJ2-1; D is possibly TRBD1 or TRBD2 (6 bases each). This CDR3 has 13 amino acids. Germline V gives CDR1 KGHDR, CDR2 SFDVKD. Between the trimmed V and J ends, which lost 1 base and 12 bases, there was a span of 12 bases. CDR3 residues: CATSDLRGESQFF. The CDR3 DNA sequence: TGTGCCACCAGTGATTTAAGGGGGGAATCGCAGTTCTTC.

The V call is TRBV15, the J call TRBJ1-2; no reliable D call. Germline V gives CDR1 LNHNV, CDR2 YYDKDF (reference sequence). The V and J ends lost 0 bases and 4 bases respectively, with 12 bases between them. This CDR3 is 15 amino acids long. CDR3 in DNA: TGTGCCACCAGCAGAGATAAAACACAGCTCTATGGCTACACCTTC. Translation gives CATSRDKTQLYGYTF.

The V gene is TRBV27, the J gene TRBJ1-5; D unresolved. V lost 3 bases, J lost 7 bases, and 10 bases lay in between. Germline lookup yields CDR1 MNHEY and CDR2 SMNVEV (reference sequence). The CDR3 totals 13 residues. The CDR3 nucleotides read TGTGCCAGCAGTTTCGAGCGATGGCAGCCCCAGCATTTT. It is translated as CASSFERWQPQHF.

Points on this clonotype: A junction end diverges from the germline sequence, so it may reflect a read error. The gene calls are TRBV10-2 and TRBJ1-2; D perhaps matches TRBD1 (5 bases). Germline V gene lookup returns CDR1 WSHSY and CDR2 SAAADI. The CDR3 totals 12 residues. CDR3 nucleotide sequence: TGCGCCAGCAGTGAAAAAGGGGCCGGCCACGCCTTC. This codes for CASSEKGAGHAF.

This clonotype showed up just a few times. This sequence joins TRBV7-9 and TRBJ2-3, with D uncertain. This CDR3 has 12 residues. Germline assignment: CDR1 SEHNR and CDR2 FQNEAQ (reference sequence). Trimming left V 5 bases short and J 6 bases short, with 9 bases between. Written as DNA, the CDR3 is TGTGCCAGCAGCCCACTGTCGGATACGCAGTATTTT. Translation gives CASSPLSDTQYF.

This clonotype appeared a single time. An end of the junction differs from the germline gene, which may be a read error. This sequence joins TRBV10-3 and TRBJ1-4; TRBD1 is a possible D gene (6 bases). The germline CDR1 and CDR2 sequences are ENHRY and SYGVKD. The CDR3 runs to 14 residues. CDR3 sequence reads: CAIGEDRSNEELFF. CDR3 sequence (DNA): TGTGCCATCGGCGAAGACAGGTCTAATGAAGAACTGTTTTTT.

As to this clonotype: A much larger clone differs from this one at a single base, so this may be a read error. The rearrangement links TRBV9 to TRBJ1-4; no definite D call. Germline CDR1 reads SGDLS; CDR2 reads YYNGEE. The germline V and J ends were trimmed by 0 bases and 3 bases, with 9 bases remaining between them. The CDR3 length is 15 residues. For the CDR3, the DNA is TGTGCCAGCAGCGTAGAGAGTCTATCTAATGAAAAACTGTTTTTT. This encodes CASSVESLSNEKLFF.

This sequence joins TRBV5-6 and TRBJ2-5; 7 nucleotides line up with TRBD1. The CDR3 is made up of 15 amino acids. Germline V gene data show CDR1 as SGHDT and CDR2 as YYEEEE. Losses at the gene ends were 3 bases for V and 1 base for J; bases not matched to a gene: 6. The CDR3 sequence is CASSSVRTGQETQYF. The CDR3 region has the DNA TGTGCCAGCAGCTCCGTCCGGACAGGCCAAGAGACCCAGTACTTC.

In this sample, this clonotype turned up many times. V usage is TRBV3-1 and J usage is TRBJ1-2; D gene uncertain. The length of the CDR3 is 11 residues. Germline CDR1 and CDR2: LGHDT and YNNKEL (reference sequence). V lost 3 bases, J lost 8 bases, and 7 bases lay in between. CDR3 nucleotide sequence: TGTGCCAGCAGCCAGAGGCAGGGCTACACCTTC. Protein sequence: CASSQRQGYTF.

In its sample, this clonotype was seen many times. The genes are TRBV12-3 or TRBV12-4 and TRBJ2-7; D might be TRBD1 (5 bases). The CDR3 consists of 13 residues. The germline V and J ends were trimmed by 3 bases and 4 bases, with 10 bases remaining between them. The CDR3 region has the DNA TGTGCCAGCAGTTTTGACAGAAGATACGAGCAGTACTTC. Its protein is CASSFDRRYEQYF.

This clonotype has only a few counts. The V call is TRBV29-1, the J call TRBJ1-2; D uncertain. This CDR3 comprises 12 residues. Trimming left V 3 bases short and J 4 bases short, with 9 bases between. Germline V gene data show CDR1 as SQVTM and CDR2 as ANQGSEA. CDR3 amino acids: CSVDRQSYGYTF. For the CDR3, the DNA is TGCAGCGTTGACAGGCAGTCCTATGGCTACACCTTC.

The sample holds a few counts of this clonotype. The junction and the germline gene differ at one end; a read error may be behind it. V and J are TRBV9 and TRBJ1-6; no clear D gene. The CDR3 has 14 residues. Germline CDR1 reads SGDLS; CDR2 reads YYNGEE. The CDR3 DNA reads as TGTGCCAGCAACGTAGAGAGCGCTGACTCACCCCTCCACTTT. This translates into CASNVESADSPLHF.

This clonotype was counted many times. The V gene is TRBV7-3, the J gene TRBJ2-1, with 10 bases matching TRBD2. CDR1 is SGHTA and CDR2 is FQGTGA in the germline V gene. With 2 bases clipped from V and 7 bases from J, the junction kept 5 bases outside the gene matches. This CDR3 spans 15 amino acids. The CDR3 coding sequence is TGTGCCAGCAGCTTATACGGGACTAGCGCAAATGAGCAGTTCTTC. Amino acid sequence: CASSLYGTSANEQFF. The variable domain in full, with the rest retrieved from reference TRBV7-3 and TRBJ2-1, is GAGVSQTPSNKVTEKGKYVELRCDPISGHTALYWYRQSLGQGPEFLIYFQGTGAADDSGLPNDRFFAVRPEGSVSTLKIQRTERGDSAVYLCASSLYGTSANEQFFGPGTRLTVL.

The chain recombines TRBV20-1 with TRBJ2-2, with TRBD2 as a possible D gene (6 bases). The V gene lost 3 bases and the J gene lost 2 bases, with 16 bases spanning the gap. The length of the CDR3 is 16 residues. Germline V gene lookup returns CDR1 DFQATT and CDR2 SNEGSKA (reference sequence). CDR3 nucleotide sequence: TGCAGTGCTAGTGGGGTTCTAGCGCGAAACACCGGGGAGCTGTTTTTT. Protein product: CSASGVLARNTGELFF.